The T cell receptor beta chain under discussion was sequenced for a study of blood T cells in healthy people across ages (dated by TCRdb to the mid-2010s). Describing the broader study: In model experiments, roughly one uniquely barcoded TCR beta cDNA molecule per two T cells was captured by template switching. The study analyzed two additional independent replicas of 1 million unique cDNA reads from the same blood draw for two donors, one aged 18 to 30 and one aged 80 or older. To avoid experimental bias, donors of different ages were spread randomly across the sequencing lanes. The donors were divided into four age groups: young (average around 16 years), middle-aged (about 41), aged (approximately 62) and long-lived (82). To track age-related changes in TCR beta repertoire diversity, the study relied on deep sequencing normalized with unique cDNA molecular identifiers.

A note on this clonotype: No cognate antigen has been identified for it. Per-nucleotide qualities are absent, and no much larger clonotype sits a single base away.

Donors were 30 to 45 systemically healthy Caucasian individuals from Russia aged roughly 6 to 90 years. Around 9.9 milliliters of peripheral blood were collected from each donor into EDTA-treated Vacutainer tubes. Ficoll-Paque density-gradient centrifugation was used to isolate PBMCs, with at least 6 million per sample. Trizol reagent was used to extract total RNA from PBMCs, with at least 5.5 micrograms per sample. Naive CD45RAhigh/CD27high T cell percentages were measured by flow cytometry on a PBMC aliquot from every donor. V loses 6 bases, J loses 8 bases, and the germline ends lie 22 bases apart. The germline V gene (reference sequence) gives CDR1 as DFQATT and CDR2 as SNEGSKA. The CDR3 goes from the cysteine to the phenylalanine over 15 residues. Of all the DNA, just the CDR3 is kept, 45 bases in frame from base 1. The research as a whole found: Because profiling used bulk unsorted PBMCs, naive and antigen-experienced compartments could not be compared conclusively. Estimates of total diversity from one million sequenced T cells were regarded as lower bounds and underestimates. Compared with the aged group, the long-lived group had more naive CD4+ T cells, fewer expanded clones and increased TCR diversity, a pattern suggesting age selection. As age increased, observed TCR beta diversity per million T cells dropped in a roughly linear way, and a significant reduction was already evident by age 40. There was a strong correlation between observed TCR beta diversity and the percentage of naive T cells measured by flow cytometry. Because the CMV infection status of the donors was unknown, age-related changes in expanded clonotypes may potentially have been confounded.

Library construction relied on 5' RACE. TCRdb records Illumina HiSeq 2500 as the sequencer. A second PCR of about 6 to 11 cycles was run with a J-beta primer mix and a sample-barcoded 5' primer. Each TCR beta cDNA molecule received a unique molecular identifier from a template-switch 5' adaptor carrying 12 random nucleotides. Each sample yielded at least 3 million CDR3-containing paired-end reads. First-strand cDNA synthesis was performed from all RNA using the Mint cDNA synthesis kit, with priming by a TRBC-specific oligonucleotide. After uracil-DNA glycosylase treatment, a first 18-cycle PCR used universal primers M1SS and BC2_uni_R on all cDNA. The published analysis was carried out like this. For normalization, 1 million high-quality reads were randomly selected from each sample, with every read carrying a distinct molecular identifier. Instead of being binned into consensus sequences, reads that shared molecular identifiers were thrown out. MiTCR, with a Q25 quality threshold and the strictest error-elimination algorithm, was used for CDR3 identification, clonotype clustering and error correction. Lower-bound total TCR beta diversity was estimated with a nonparametric unseen species model using Euler transformation. The public reads were reanalyzed by TCRdb: fastp trimming at Q25, MiXCR alignment, in-frame beta chains only. Each CDR3 protein gets just one entry, which takes the most common genes and DNA from the rows behind it. TCRdb assigned the V and J calls; the authors' analysis was not used. The sample has fewer than 950,000 distinct CDR3 sequences on record, 35% to 40% of them singletons. 10% to 15% of the sample goes to the ten largest clones.

Sequenced: blood. This chain is built from TRBV20-1 and TRBJ1-4; 6 matching bases give a weak D call of TRBD1. The TCR was taken from a man between 18 and 29 years old in good health. This receptor has the CDR3 CSADSEGGVGEKLFF. DNA sequence: TGCAGTGCCGATAGTGAGGGGGGCGTCGGCGAAAAACTGTTTTTT.